The sequence of this TCR beta chain was determined in a study of blood T cells in healthy people across ages. This clonotype was found a few times. Germline CDR1 SEHNR, CDR2 FQNEAQ (reference sequence). The CDR3 runs 15 residues. Sample-barcoded 5' priming and a J-beta primer mix drove a second PCR of roughly 6 to 12 cycles. TCRdb redid the calling of the 5' RACE reads with MiXCR, one entry per CDR3 protein. The table has over 700,000 distinct CDR3 sequences, 25% seen once. These same data were also listed under a study on T cells of mothers and their children.

Sequences were obtained from blood. The receptor comes from a boy between 10 and 17 years old in good health. V gene TRBV7-9 combines with J gene TRBJ2-5, with D possibly being TRBD2 (5 bases). The DNA matches TRBJ2-1 better at its end, which makes the J call doubtful. The CDR3 DNA reads as TGTGCCAGCAGCTTTGACTATTCATTATACAATGAGCAGTTCTTC. It yields the protein CASSFDYSLYNEQFF.